This T cell receptor (beta chain) was identified in a study of cytomegalovirus exposure and HLA in healthy donors. A multiplex PCR was run with 60 Vbeta primers and 13 Jbeta primers. Sequenced by immunoSEQ multiplex PCR; TCRdb stores in-frame clones only, minus some. The repertoire holds tens of thousands of clones, with approximately 70% as singletons. Trimming at V came to 3 bases and at J to 10 bases, leaving 10 bases not matched to a gene. The CDR3 extends over 14 amino acids. The germline V gene has CDR1 MDHEN and CDR2 SYDVKM. This clone came up once. What it binds is unknown. Study-wide findings and caveats: CMV serostatus stood as the only immune exposure information on hand.

This clonotype originated in a woman aged 50 to 60 in good health and CMV-seronegative. The chain is built from TRBV28 and TRBJ1-1, with 8 bases lining up with TRBD1. Sequences were obtained from PBMCs. CDR3 protein: CASSFPGGAYGAFF. CDR3 nucleotide sequence: TGTGCCAGCAGTTTCCCAGGGGGCGCATACGGAGCTTTCTTT.